The next 16 T cell receptor beta chains were all read from a single sample in a study of T-cell reconstitution after alpha-beta-depleted transplantation in children. Using unique molecular identifiers, the investigators prepared the TCRbeta library. TCRdb passed the PCR reads through MiXCR, listing each CDR3 protein once. The table shows hundreds of thousands of distinct CDR3 sequences, with 20% to 25% occurring only once. This sample comprised PBMCs, mostly from graft donor cells, obtained 360 days after TCRalphabeta/CD19-depleted stem cell transplant. The receptors originated from a boy in the first two years of life who had a stem cell transplant for acute myeloid leukemia, so the T cells may come from the graft donor.

The J gene is TRBJ2-4, the V gene TRBV5-1, with 8 bases aligning to TRBD2. There are 14 residues in the CDR3. J was trimmed by 5 bases and V by 0 bases; bases with no gene match: 1. The germline V gene has CDR1 SGHRS and CDR2 YFSETQ. The CDR3 DNA reads as TGCGCCAGCAGCTTGGGAGCGGGGGAAAACATTCAGTACTTC. It encodes CASSLGAGENIQYF.

The rearrangement uses TRBV25-1 and TRBJ2-7; D is undetermined. Deletions cut 4 bases from V and 0 bases from J, with 10 bases between. CDR1 and CDR2 (germline): MGHDK, SYGVNS. The CDR3 consists of 14 residues. CDR3 sequence: CASSVGRHSYEQYF. The CDR3 DNA follows: TGTGCCAGCAGTGTTGGCAGACACTCCTACGAGCAGTACTTC.

This clonotype was picked up many times. This chain joins TRBV29-1 and TRBJ2-1, with TRBD1 matching over 7 bases. Germline CDR1 reads SQVTM; CDR2 reads ANQGSEA. The CDR3 sequence is 12 residues long. The J segment lost 10 bases and the V segment lost 7 bases, leaving 10 bases of the junction unmatched. CDR3 in amino acids: CSAGWTGTEQFF. In nucleotides, the CDR3 is TGCAGCGCGGGGTGGACAGGTACGGAGCAGTTCTTC.

The V and J genes are TRBV12-3 or TRBV12-4 and TRBJ2-7; the match to TRBD2 covers 7 bases. CDR3 length equals 13 residues. J was trimmed by 4 bases and V by 7 bases; bases with no gene match: 7. DNA for the CDR3: TGTGCCAGCACCTGGGGGGGATTTTACGAGCAGTACTTC. It yields the protein CASTWGGFYEQYF.

Many counts were recorded for this clonotype. This chain joins TRBV29-1 and TRBJ1-2; D is unresolved. The CDR3 has 11 amino acids. The germline V gene encodes CDR1 SQVTM and CDR2 ANQGSEA. V lost 3 bases to trimming and J lost 4 bases, with 6 bases between them. The CDR3, as DNA: TGCAGCGTTGACAGAGTCTATGGCTACACCTTC. Its translation: CSVDRVYGYTF.

The chain carries TRBV27 and TRBJ2-1; D may match TRBD1 or TRBD2 (5 bases each). The CDR3 is 15 amino acids. Per the germline V gene, CDR1 is MNHEY and CDR2 is SMNVEV (reference sequence). Trimming shortened V by 3 bases and J by 1 base, and 10 bases separated the two germline ends. The CDR3 sequence is CASSFRDLSYNEQFF. The CDR3 DNA follows: TGTGCCAGCAGTTTCCGGGACCTGTCCTACAATGAGCAGTTCTTC.

The J gene is TRBJ2-7, the V gene TRBV7-2; 7 bases align to TRBD1. The CDR3 is made up of 14 amino acids. Trimming cost V 5 bases and J 3 bases; bases outside gene matches: 7. Germline CDR1 reads SGHTA; CDR2 reads FQGNSA. The CDR3 sequence: CASSPTGPIYEQYV. CDR3 bases: TGTGCCAGCAGCCCGACAGGGCCCATCTACGAGCAGTACGTC.

This clonotype was detected only a few times. The J gene is TRBJ2-1, the V gene TRBV20-1; D unresolved. This CDR3 has 11 residues. Germline V gives CDR1 DFQATT, CDR2 SNEGSKA (reference sequence). This chain's CDR3 is CLPRSYNEQFF. CDR3 coding DNA: TGCCTACCACGCTCCTACAATGAGCAGTTCTTC.

This clonotype was seen repeatedly, ten times or more. This rearrangement joins TRBV6-1 to TRBJ2-7; D is unresolved. This CDR3 comprises 15 residues. Trimming pared 6 bases from V and 0 bases from J, leaving 15 bases between. Germline CDR1 is MNHNS and CDR2 is SASEGT. The CDR3 DNA reads as TGTGCCAGCAGCTCAGTATTTACAAACTCCTACGAGCAGTACGTC. Its protein product is CASSSVFTNSYEQYV.

The V and J genes are TRBV15 and TRBJ1-1, with 9 bases aligning to TRBD1. The V gene's germline CDR1 is LNHNV and CDR2 YYDKDF (reference sequence). The CDR3 extends over 17 amino acids. V lost 4 bases to trimming and J lost 1 base; unmatched junction nucleotides: 10. The CDR3 region has the DNA TGTGCCACCAGCACGCCCGGGACAGGGATACCGAACACTGAAGCTTTCTTT. It is translated as CATSTPGTGIPNTEAFF.

This clonotype was observed at least ten times. This chain connects TRBV15 to TRBJ1-2; D gene uncertain. This CDR3 comprises 13 residues. CDR1 LNHNV and CDR2 YYDKDF come from the germline V gene (reference sequence). The V and J ends lost 5 bases and 4 bases respectively, with 11 bases between them. The CDR3 region is CATSPIDGYGYTF. In nucleotides, the CDR3 is TGTGCCACCAGCCCTATAGATGGCTATGGCTACACCTTC.

The chain links TRBV20-1 to TRBJ1-5; possible D gene TRBD1, 5 bases. V lost 6 bases and J 4 bases, leaving 22 bases between the germline ends. Germline V gives CDR1 DFQATT, CDR2 SNEGSKA (reference sequence). The CDR3 totals 16 residues. The CDR3 bases are TGCAGTGCCGCCGCGTCGAGACGGGGGGATAATCAGCCCCAGCATTTT. It encodes CSAAASRRGDNQPQHF.

This clonotype appeared many times. The rearrangement joins TRBV3-1 to TRBJ2-7; unclear D gene. V lost 1 base to trimming and J lost 1 base, with 8 bases between them. The CDR3 has 14 amino acids. The germline CDR1 and CDR2 sequences are LGHDT and YNNKEL (reference sequence). This chain's CDR3 is CASSQAGESYEQYF. The DNA of the CDR3 is TGTGCCAGCAGCCAAGCAGGCGAATCCTACGAGCAGTACTTC.

J is TRBJ2-2 and V is TRBV13; no clear D. V was shortened by 1 base and J by 0 bases, with 6 bases between the two germline ends. This CDR3 has 15 amino acids. CDR1 is PRHDT and CDR2 is FYEKMQ in the germline V gene (reference sequence). The CDR3 DNA is TGTGCCAGCAGCTTAGCACTATCGAACACCGGGGAGCTGTTTTTT. Translated, it gives CASSLALSNTGELFF.

In this sample, this clonotype turned up many times. The chain has TRBV15 and TRBJ1-6; maybe TRBD1 (6 bases). This CDR3 spans 14 amino acids. The germline CDR1 and CDR2 sequences are LNHNV and YYDKDF (reference sequence). The V end lost 9 bases, the J end lost 3 bases, and 12 bases lay between the germline ends. For the CDR3, the DNA is TGTGCCACGCGAGGGGGGAACTATAATTCACCCCTCCACTTT. It encodes CATRGGNYNSPLHF.

This clonotype came up a few times. The chain is built from TRBV18 and TRBJ2-1; TRBD2 might be the D (6 bases). CDR3 size: 14 residues. Per germline, CDR1 KGHSH and CDR2 LQKENI. V lost 2 bases, J lost 9 bases, and 14 bases lay in between. The CDR3 nucleotides are TGTGCCAGCTCACCATCGCTCCCCGGGGGTGAGCAGTTCTTC. This translates into CASSPSLPGGEQFF.